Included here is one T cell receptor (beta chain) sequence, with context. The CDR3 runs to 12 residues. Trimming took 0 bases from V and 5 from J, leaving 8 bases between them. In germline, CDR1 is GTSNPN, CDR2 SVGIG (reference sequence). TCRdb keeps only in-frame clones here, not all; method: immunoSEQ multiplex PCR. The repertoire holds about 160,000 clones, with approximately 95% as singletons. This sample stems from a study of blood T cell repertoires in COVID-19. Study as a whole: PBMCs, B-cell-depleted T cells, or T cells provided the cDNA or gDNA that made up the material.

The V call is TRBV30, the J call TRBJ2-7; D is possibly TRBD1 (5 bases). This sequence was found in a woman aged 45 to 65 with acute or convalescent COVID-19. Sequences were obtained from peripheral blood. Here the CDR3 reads CAWSVPGNEQYF. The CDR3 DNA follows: TGTGCCTGGAGTGTACCAGGGAACGAGCAGTACTTC.